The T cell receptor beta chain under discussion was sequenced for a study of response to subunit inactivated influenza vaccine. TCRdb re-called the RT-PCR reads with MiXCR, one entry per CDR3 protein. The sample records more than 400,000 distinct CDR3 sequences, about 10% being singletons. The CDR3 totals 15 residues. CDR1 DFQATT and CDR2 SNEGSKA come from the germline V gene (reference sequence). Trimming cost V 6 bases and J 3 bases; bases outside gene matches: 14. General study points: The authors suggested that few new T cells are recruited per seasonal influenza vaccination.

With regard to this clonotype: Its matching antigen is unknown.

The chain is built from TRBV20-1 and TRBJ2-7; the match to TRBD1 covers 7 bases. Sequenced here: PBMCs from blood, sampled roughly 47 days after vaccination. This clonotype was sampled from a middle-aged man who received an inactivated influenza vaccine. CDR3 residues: CSATRTGTAIYEQYF. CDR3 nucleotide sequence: TGCAGTGCCACTCGAACCGGGACAGCCATCTACGAGCAGTACTTC.